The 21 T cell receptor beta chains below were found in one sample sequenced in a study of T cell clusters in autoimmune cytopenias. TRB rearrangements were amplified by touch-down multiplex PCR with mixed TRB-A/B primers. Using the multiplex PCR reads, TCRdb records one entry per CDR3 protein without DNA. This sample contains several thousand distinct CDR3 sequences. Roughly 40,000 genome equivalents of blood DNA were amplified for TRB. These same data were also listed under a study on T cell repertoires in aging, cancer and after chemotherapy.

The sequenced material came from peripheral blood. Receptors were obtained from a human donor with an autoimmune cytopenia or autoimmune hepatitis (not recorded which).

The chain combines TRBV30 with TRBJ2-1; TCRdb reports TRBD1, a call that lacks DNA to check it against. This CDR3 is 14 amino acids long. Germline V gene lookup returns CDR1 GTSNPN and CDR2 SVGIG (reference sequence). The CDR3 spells CAWRGVSSYNEQFF.

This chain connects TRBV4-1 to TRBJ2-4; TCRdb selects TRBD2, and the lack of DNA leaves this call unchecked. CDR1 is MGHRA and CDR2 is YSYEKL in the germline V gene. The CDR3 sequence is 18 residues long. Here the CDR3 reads CASSQDPAWELAKNIQYF.

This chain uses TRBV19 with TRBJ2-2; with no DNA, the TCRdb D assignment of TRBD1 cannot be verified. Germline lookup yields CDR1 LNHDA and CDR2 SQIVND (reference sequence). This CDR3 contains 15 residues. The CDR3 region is CASRERQGNTGELFF.

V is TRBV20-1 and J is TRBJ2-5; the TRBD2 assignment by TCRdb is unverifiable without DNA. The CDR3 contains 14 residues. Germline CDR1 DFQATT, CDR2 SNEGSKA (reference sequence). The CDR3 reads CSARVAGGSETQYF.

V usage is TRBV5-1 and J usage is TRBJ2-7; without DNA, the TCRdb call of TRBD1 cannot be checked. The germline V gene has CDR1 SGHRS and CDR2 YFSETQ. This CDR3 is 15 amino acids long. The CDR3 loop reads CASSLDPDSPYEQYF.

The CDR3 sequence is CASSLAGTGMDEQYF. The rearrangement links TRBV5-1 to TRBJ2-7; TCRdb's D call, TRBD1, is unchecked because there is no DNA. The CDR3 is made up of 15 amino acids. CDR1 SGHRS and CDR2 YFSETQ come from the germline V gene.

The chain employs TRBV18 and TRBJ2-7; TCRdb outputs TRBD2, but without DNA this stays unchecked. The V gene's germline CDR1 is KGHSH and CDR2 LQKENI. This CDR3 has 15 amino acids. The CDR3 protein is CASSPQAAGSGEQYF.

The chain's CDR3 is CASRYIDFTSYGYTF. This chain joins TRBV5-1 and TRBJ1-2. Germline V CDR1 and CDR2: SGHRS, YFSETQ. The CDR3 spans 15 residues.

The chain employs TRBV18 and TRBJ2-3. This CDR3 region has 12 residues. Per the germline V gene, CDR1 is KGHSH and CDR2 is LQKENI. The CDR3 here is CASSMTTDTQYF.

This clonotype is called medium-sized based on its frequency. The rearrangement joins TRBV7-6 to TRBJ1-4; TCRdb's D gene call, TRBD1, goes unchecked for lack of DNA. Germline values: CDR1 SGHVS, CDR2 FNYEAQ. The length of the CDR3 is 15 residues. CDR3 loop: CASSFGDRVNEKLFF.

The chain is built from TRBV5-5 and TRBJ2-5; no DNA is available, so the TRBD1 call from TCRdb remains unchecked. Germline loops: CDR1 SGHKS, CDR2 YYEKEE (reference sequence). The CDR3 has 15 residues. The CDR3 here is CASSLGDRGKETQYF.

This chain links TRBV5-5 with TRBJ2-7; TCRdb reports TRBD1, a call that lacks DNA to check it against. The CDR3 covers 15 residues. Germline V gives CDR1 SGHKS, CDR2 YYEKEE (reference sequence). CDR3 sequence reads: CASSLATGGVYEQYF.

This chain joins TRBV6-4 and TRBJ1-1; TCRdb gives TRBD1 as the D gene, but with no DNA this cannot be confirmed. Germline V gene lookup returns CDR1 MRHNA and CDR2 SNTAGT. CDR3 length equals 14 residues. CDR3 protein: CASSRVARDTEAFF.

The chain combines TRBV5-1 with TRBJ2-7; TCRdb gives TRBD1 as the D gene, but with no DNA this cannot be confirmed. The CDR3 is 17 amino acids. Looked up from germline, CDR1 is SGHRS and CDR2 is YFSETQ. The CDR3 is CASSYSGGQGFSYEQYF.

CDR3 amino acids: CASSLYGGHHSNQPQHF. This chain links TRBV11-2 with TRBJ1-5. The CDR3 totals 17 residues. Germline V gene lookup returns CDR1 SGHAT and CDR2 FQNNGV.

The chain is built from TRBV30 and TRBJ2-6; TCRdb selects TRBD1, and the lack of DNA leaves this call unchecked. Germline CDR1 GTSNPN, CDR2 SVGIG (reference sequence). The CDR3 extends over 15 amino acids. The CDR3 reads CAWSAQGDGANVLTF.

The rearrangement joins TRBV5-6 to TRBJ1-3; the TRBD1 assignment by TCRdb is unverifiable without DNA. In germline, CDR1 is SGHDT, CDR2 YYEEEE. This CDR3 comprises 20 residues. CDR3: CASSLDRGPDPVLQGKTIYF.

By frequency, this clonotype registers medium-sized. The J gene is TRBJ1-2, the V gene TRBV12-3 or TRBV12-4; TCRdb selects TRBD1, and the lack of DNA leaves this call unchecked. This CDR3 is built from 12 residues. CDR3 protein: CASSLGQGGDTF.

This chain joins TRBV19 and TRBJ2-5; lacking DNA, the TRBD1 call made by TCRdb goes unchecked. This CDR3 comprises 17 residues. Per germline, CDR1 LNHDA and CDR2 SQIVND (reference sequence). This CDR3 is CASSIRATGVRQETQYF.

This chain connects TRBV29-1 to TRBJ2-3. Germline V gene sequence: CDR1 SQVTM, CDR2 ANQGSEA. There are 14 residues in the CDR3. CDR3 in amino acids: CSVRGGSTTDTQYF.

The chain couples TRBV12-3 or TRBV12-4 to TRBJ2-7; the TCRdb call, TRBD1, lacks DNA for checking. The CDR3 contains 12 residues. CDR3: CASSFRQGSVYF.